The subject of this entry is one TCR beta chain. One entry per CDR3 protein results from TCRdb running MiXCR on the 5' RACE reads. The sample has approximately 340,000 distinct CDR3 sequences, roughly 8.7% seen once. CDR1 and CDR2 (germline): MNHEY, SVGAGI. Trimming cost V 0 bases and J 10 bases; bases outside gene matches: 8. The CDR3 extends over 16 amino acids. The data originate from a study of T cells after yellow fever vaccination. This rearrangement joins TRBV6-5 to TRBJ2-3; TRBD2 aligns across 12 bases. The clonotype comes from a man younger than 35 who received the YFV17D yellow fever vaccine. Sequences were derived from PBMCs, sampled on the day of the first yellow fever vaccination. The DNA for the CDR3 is TGTGCCAGCAGTTACTCTACTAGCGGGGGGTTTTTTCCGCAGTATTTT. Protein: CASSYSTSGGFFPQYF.